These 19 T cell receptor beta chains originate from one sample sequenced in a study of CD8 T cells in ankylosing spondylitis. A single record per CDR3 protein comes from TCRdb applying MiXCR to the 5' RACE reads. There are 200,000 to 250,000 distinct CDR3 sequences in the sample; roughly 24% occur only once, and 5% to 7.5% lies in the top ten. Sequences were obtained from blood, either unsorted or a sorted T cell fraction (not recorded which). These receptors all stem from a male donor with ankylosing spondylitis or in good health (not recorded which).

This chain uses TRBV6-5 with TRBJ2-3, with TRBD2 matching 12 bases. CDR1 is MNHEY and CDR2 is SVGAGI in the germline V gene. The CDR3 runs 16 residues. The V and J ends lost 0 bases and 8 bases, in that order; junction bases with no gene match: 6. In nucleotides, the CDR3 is TGTGCCAGCAGTTACTCGAGGACTAGCGGGACGGGTACGCAGTATTTT. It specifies CASSYSRTSGTGTQYF.

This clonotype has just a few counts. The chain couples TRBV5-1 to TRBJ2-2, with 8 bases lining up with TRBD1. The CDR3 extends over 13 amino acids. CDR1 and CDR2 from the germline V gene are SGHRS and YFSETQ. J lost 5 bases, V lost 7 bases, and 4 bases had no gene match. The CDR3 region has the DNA TGCGCCAGCGGGACAGGCGGAACCGGGGAGCTGTTTTTT. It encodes CASGTGGTGELFF.

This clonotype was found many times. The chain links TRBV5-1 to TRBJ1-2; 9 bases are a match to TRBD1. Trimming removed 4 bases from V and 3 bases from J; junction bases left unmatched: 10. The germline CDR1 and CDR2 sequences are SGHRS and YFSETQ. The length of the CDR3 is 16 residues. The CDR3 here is CASSGLTGGLDYGYTF. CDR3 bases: TGCGCCAGCAGCGGGCTGACAGGGGGGCTGGACTATGGCTACACCTTC. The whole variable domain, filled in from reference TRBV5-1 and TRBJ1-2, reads KAGVTQTPRYLIKTRGQQVTLSCSPISGHRSVSWYQQTPGQGLQFLFEYFSETQRNKGNFPGRFSGRQFSNSRSEMNVSTLELGDSALYLCASSGLTGGLDYGYTFGSGTRLTVV.

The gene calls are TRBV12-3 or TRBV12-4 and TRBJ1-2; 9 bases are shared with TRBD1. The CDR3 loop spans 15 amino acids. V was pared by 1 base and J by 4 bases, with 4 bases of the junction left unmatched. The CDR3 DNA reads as TGTGCCAGCAGTTTAGACAGGGGGCTGGCCTATGGCTACACCTTC. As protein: CASSLDRGLAYGYTF.

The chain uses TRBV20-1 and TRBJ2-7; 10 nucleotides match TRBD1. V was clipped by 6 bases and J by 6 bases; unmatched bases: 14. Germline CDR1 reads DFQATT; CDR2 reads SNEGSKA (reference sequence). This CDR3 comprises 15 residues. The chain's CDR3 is CSATQGTGVLGEQYF. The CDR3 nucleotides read TGCAGTGCGACTCAAGGGACAGGGGTACTGGGCGAGCAGTACTTC.

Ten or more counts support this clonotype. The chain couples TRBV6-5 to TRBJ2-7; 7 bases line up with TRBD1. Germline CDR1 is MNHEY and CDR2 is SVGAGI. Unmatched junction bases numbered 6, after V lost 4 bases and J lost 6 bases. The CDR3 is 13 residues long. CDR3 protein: CASSFGTDTEQYF. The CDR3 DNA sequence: TGTGCCAGCAGTTTTGGGACAGACACCGAGCAGTACTTC.

The CDR3 DNA reads as TGTGCTAGTGGGGACCCGAGCTCCTATAATTCACCCCTCCACTTT. Protein product: CASGDPSSYNSPLHF. The chain is built from TRBV12-5 and TRBJ1-6; no clear D. There are 15 residues in the CDR3. Between the trimmed V and J ends, which lost 6 bases and 0 bases, there was a span of 9 bases. Germline values: CDR1 LGHNT, CDR2 FRNRAP.

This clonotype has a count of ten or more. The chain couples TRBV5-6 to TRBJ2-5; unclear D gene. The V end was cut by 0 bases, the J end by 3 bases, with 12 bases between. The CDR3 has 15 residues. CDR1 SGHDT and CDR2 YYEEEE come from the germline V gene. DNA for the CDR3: TGTGCCAGCAGCTTGGTACTTGCCCTAGAAGAGACCCAGTACTTC. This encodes CASSLVLALEETQYF.

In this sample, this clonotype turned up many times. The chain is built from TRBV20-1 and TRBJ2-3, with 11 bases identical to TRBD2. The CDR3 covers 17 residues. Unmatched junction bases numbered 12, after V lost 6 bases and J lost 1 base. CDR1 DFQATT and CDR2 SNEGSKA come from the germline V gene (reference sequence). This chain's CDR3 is CSAVLAGGLMGTDTQYF. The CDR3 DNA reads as TGCAGTGCCGTTCTAGCGGGAGGACTAATGGGCACAGATACGCAGTATTTT.

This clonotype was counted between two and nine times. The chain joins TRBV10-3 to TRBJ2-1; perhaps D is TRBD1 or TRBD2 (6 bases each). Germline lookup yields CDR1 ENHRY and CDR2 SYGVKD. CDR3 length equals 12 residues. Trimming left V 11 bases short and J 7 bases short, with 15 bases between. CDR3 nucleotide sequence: TGTGCCCTAAGCGTAGGGGGGAATGAGCAGTTCTTC. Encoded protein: CALSVGGNEQFF.

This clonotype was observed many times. CDR3 bases: TGTGCCAGCAGCTTAGTCGAACTAGCAACCTCCTACAATGAGCAGTTCTTC. This translates into CASSLVELATSYNEQFF. This sequence joins TRBV11-2 and TRBJ2-1; TRBD2 might be the D (6 bases). The CDR3 spans 17 residues. Germline V CDR1 and CDR2: SGHAT, FQNNGV. V was cut by 1 base and J by 0 bases, with 13 bases left in between.

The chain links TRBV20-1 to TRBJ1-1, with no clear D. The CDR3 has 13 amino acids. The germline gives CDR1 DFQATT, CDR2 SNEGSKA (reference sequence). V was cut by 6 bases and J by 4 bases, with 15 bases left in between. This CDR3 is CSARKEGGTEAFF. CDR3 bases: TGCAGTGCCAGGAAGGAGGGAGGCACTGAAGCTTTCTTT.

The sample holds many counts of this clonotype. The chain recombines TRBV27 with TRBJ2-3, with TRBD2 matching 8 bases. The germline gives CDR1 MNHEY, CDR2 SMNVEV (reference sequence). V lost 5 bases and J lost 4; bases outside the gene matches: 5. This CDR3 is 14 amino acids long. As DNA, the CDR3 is TGTGCCAGCAGTCGGGAGGGCTTGCCAGATACGCAGTATTTT. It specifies CASSREGLPDTQYF.

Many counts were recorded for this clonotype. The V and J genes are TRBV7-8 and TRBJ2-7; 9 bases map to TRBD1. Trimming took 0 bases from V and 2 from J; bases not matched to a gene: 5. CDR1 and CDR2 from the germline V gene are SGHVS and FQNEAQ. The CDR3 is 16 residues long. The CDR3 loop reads CASSLAWTGDTYEQYF. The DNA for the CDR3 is TGTGCCAGCAGCTTAGCCTGGACAGGGGATACCTACGAGCAGTACTTC.

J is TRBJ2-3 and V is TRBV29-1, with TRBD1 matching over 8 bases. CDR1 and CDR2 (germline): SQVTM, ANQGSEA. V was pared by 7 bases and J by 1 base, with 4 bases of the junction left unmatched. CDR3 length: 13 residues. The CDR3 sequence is CSADRGRTDTQYF. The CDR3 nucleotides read TGCAGCGCCGACAGGGGCCGCACAGATACGCAGTATTTT.

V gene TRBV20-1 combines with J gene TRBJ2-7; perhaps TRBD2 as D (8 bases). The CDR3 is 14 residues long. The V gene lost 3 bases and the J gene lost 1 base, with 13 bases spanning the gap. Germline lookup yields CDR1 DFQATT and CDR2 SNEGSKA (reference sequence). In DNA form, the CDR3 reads TGCAGTGCTAGTCGGGGGGGACAGTCCTACGAGCAGTACTTC. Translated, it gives CSASRGGQSYEQYF.

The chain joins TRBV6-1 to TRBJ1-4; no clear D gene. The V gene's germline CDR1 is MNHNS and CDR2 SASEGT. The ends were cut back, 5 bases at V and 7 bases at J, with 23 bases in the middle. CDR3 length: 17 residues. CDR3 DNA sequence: TGTGCCAGCAGTAGCTATCCCGACATCCTAAAGGGTGAAAAACTGTTTTTT. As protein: CASSSYPDILKGEKLFF.

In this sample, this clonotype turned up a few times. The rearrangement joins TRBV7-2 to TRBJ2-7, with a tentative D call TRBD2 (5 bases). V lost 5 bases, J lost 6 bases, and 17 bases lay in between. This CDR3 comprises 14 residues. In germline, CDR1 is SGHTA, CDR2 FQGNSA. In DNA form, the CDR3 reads TGTGCCAGCAGCCCCCCGGACTCTTTCCGCGAGCAGTACTTC. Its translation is CASSPPDSFREQYF.

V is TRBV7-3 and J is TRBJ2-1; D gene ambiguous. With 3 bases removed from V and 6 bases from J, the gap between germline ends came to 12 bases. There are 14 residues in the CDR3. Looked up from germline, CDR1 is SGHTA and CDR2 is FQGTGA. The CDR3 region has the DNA TGTGCCAGCAGCTTTGGGTTCGGTCCCAATGAGCAGTTCTTC. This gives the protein CASSFGFGPNEQFF.